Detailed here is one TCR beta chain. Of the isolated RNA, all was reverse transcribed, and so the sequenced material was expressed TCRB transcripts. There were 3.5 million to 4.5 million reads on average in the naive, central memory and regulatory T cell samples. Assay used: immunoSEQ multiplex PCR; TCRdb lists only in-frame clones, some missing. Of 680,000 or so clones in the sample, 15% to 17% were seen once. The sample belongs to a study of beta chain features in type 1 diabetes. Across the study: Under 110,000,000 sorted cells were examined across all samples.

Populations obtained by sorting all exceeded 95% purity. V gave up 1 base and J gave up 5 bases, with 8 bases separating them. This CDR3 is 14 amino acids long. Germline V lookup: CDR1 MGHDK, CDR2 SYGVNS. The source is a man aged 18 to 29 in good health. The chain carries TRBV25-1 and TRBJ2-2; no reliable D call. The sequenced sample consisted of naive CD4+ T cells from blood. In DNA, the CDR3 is TGTGCCAGCAGTGAATTTGCCATTACCGGGGAGCTGTTTTTT. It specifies CASSEFAITGELFF.